This record covers a single TCR beta chain. The repertoire was sequenced with immunoSEQ multiplex PCR; TCRdb's copy has only in-frame clones and lacks some. The sample carries approximately 10,000 clones, under 85% recorded once. The sample is drawn from a study of T cell changes during pregnancy in multiple sclerosis. Trimming removed 3 bases from V and 3 bases from J, with 5 bases in between. In germline, CDR1 is MRHNA, CDR2 SNTAGT. This CDR3 spans 13 amino acids. The TCR comes from a female donor in good health, enrolled as a control in a pregnancy study. Specimen: CD8+ T cells from peripheral blood mononuclear cells, collected in the third trimester of pregnancy. The chain couples TRBV6-4 to TRBJ2-2; no reliable D call. CDR3 loop: CASSEADTGELFF. For the CDR3, the DNA is TGTGCCAGCAGTGAGGCGGACACCGGGGAGCTGTTTTTT.